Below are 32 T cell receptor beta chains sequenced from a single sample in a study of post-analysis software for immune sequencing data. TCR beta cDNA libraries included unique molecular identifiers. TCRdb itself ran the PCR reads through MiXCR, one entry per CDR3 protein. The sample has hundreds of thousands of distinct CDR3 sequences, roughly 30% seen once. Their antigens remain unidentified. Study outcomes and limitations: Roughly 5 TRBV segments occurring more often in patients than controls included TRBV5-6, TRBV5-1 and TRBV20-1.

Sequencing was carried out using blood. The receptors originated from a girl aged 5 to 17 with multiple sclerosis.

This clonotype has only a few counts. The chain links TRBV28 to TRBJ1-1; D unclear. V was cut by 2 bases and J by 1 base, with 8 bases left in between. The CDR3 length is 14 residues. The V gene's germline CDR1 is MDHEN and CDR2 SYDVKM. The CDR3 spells CASSLVQENTEAFF. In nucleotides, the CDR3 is TGTGCCAGCAGTTTAGTCCAAGAGAACACTGAAGCTTTCTTT.

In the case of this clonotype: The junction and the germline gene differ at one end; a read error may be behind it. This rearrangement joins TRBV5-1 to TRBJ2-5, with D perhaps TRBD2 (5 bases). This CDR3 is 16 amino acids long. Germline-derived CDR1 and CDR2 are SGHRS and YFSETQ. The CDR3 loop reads CASSLVVASPEEAQYF. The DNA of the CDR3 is TGCGCCAGCAGCTTGGTTGTGGCTAGCCCAGAAGAGGCCCAGTACTTC.

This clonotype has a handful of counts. The CDR3, as DNA: TGCAGTGCTAGGGGTCTGGGGAGCCACGAGCAGTACTTC. Residues: CSARGLGSHEQYF. This chain joins TRBV20-1 and TRBJ2-4, with D tentatively TRBD2 (5 bases). The end of the DNA fits TRBJ2-7 better, so the J call may be wrong. The germline V gene has CDR1 DFQATT and CDR2 SNEGSKA (reference sequence). CDR3 length: 13 amino acids.

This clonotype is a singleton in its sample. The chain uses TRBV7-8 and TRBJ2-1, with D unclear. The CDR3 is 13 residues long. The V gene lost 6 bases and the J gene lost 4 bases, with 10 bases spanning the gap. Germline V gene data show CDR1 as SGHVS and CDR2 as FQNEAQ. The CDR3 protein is CASRATAYNEQFF. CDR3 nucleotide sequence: TGTGCCAGCAGGGCTACAGCATACAATGAGCAGTTCTTC.

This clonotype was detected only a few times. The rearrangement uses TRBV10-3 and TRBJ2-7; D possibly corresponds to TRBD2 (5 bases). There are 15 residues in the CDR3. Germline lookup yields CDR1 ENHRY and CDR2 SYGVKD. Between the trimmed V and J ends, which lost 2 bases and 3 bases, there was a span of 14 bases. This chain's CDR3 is CAISEEGILSYEQYF. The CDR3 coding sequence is TGTGCCATCAGTGAGGAGGGAATCTTGAGCTACGAGCAGTACTTC.

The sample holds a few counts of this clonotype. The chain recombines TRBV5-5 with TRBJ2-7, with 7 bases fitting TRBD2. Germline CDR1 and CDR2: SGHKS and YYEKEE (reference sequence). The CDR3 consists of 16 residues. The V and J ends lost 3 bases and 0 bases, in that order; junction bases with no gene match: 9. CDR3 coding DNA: TGTGCCAGCAGCTCCCCAGCGGGGACCCTCTCCTACGAGCAGTACTTC. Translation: CASSSPAGTLSYEQYF.

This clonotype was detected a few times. CDR3 sequence: CASSLLPVSGANVLTF. CDR3 bases: TGTGCCAGCAGCTTATTACCGGTCTCTGGGGCCAACGTCCTGACTTTC. V and J are TRBV7-9 and TRBJ2-6; D not resolved. The CDR3 totals 16 residues. The V end was cut by 2 bases, the J end by 0 bases, with 8 bases between. Germline values: CDR1 SEHNR, CDR2 FQNEAQ (reference sequence).

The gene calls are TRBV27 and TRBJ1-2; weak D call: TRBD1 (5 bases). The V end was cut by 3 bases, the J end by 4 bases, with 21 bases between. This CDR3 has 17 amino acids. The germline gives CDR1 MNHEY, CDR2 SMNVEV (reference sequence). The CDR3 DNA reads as TGTGCCAGCAGTTTGTCCCGGGGACCCCAGGGTGGCTATGGCTACACCTTC. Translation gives CASSLSRGPQGGYGYTF.

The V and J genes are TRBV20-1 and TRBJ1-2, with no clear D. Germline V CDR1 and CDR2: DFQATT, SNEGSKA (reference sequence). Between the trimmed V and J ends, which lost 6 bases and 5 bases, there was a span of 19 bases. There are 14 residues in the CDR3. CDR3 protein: CSADSSGRRYGYTF. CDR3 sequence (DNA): TGCAGTGCCGACTCTTCCGGCAGGCGTTATGGCTACACCTTC.

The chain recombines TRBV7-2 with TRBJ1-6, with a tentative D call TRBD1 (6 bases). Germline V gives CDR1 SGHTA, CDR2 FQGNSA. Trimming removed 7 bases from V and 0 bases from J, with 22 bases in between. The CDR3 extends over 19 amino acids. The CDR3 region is CASTVVVGGRSSYNSPLHF. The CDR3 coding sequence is TGTGCCAGCACCGTAGTGGTAGGGGGTCGAAGCTCCTATAATTCACCCCTCCACTTT. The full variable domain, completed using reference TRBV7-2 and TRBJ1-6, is GAGVSQSPSNKVTEKGKDVELRCDPISGHTALYWYRQSLGQGLEFLIYFQGNSAPDKSGLPSDRFSAERTGGSVSTLTIQRTQQEDSAVYLCASTVVVGGRSSYNSPLHFGNGTRLTVT.

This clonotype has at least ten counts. CDR3 DNA sequence: TGCAGCGCACGGAGAGGTCGGGAGACCCAGTACTTC. Its translation: CSARRGRETQYF. This chain connects TRBV29-1 to TRBJ2-5; D is undetermined. Trimming pared 7 bases from V and 5 bases from J, leaving 14 bases between. This CDR3 contains 12 residues. Germline CDR1 SQVTM, CDR2 ANQGSEA. The full variable domain, in which reference TRBV29-1 and TRBJ2-5 provide the parts outside the CDR3, is SAVISQKPSRDICQRGTSLTIQCQVDSQVTMMFWYRQQPGQSLTLIATANQGSEATYESGFVIDKFPISRPNLTFSTLTVSNMSPEDSSIYLCSARRGRETQYFGPGTRLLVL.

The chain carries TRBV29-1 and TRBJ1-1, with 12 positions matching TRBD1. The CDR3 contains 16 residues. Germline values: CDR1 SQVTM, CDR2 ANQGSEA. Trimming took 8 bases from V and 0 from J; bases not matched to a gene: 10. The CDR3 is CSSGRDRGRVNTEAFF. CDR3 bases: TGCAGCTCTGGCCGGGACAGGGGGCGGGTGAACACTGAAGCTTTCTTT.

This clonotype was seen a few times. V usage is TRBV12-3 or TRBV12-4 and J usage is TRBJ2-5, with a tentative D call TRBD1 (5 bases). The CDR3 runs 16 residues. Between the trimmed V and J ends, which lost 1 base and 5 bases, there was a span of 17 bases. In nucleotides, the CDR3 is TGTGCCAGCAGTTTAGGGACAATCTCCCTGGGGGAGACCCAGTACTTC. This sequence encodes CASSLGTISLGETQYF.

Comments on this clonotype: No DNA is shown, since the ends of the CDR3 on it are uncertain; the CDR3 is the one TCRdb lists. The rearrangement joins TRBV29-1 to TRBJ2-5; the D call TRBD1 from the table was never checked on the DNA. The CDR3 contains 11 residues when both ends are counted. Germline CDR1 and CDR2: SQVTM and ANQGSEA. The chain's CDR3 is CSVEVGGGSYF.

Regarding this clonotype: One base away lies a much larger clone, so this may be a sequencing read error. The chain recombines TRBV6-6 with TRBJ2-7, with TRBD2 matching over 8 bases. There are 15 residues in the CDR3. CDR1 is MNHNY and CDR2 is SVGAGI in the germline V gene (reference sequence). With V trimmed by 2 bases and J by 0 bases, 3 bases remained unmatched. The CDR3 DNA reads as TGTGCCAGCAGTTACGGCGGGAGGAGCTCCTACGAGCAGTACTTC. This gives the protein CASSYGGRSSYEQYF.

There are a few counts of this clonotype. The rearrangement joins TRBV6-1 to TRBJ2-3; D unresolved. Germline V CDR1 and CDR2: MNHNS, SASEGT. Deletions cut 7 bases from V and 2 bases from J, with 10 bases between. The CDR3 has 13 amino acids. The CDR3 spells CASTAAVTDTQYF. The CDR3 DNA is TGTGCCAGCACCGCGGCAGTCACAGATACGCAGTATTTT.

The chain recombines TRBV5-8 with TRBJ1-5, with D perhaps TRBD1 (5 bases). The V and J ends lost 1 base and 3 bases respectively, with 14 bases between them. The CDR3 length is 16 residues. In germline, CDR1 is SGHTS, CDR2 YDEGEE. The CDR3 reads CASSLRKGLPNQPQHF. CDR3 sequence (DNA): TGTGCCAGCAGCTTGAGGAAGGGACTACCCAATCAGCCCCAGCATTTT. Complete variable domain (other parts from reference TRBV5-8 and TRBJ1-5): EAGVTQSPTHLIKTRGQQATLRCSPISGHTSVYWYQQALGLGLQFLLWYDEGEERNRGNFPPRFSGRQFPNYSSELNVNALELEDSALYLCASSLRKGLPNQPQHFGDGTRLSIL.

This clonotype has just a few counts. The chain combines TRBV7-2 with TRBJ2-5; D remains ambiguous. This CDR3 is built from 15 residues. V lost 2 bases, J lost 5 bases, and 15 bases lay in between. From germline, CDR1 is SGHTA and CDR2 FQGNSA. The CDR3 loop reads CASSLRLAKGETQYF. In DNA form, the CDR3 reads TGTGCCAGCAGCTTACGGCTGGCCAAAGGGGAGACCCAGTACTTC. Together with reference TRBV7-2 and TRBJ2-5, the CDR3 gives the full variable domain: GAGVSQSPSNKVTEKGKDVELRCDPISGHTALYWYRQSLGQGLEFLIYFQGNSAPDKSGLPSDRFSAERTGGSVSTLTIQRTQQEDSAVYLCASSLRLAKGETQYFGPGTRLLVL.

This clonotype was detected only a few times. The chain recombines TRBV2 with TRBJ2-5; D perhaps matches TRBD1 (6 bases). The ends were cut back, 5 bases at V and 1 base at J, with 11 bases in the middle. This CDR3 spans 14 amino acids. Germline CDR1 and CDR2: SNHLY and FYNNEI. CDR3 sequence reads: CASSTGSAQETQYF. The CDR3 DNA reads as TGTGCCAGCAGTACAGGGAGTGCCCAAGAGACCCAGTACTTC.

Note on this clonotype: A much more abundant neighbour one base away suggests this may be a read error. CDR3 bases: TGCGCCAGCAGCTCCATGACAGGGACGAACTACAATGAGCAGTACTTC. Protein sequence: CASSSMTGTNYNEQYF. The rearrangement uses TRBV5-1 and TRBJ2-1, with 7 positions matching TRBD1. The last part of the DNA fits TRBJ2-7 better; the J call may be wrong. Germline lookup yields CDR1 SGHRS and CDR2 YFSETQ. This CDR3 region has 16 residues.

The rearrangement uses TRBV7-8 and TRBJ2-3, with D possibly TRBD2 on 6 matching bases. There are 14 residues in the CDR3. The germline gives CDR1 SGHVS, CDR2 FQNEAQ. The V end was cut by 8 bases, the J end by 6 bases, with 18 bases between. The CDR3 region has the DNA TGTGCCAGCCAAAAGGGACTCTTGGCGGATACGCAGTATTTT. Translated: CASQKGLLADTQYF.

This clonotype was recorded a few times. CDR3 loop: CASSYLGLYGYTF. The CDR3 DNA is TGTGCCAGCAGTTACCTGGGGCTCTATGGCTACACCTTC. The genes are TRBV6-6 and TRBJ1-2; the D gene is possibly TRBD1 (5 bases). The germline CDR1 and CDR2 sequences are MNHNY and SVGAGI (reference sequence). The CDR3 runs 13 residues. The V and J ends lost 2 bases and 4 bases respectively, with 8 bases between them.

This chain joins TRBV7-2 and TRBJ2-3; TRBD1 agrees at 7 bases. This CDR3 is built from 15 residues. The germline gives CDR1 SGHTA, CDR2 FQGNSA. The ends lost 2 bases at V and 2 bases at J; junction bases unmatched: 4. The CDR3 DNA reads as TGTGCCAGCAGCTTAAGGGGACAGTTCACAGATACGCAGTATTTT. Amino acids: CASSLRGQFTDTQYF. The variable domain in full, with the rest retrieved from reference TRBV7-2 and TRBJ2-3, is GAGVSQSPSNKVTEKGKDVELRCDPISGHTALYWYRQSLGQGLEFLIYFQGNSAPDKSGLPSDRFSAERTGGSVSTLTIQRTQQEDSAVYLCASSLRGQFTDTQYFGPGTRLTVL.

The CDR3 DNA reads TGTGCCAGCAGTTTAGACAGTGGCTATGGCTACACCTTC. Translating it yields CASSLDSGYGYTF. The chain joins TRBV28 to TRBJ1-2, with D possibly matching TRBD1 (5 bases). V was trimmed by 2 bases and J by 4 bases, leaving 8 bases between them. The germline CDR1 and CDR2 sequences are MDHEN and SYDVKM. The CDR3 is 13 amino acids.

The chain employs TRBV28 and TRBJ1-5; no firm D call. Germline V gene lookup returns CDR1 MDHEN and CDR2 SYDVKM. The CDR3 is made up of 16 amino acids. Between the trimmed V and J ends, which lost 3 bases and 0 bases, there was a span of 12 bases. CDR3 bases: TGTGCCAGCAGTTTGGGAGGGTTCGATAGCAATCAGCCCCAGCATTTT. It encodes CASSLGGFDSNQPQHF. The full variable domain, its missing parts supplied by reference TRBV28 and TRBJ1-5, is DVKVTQSSRYLVKRTGEKVFLECVQDMDHENMFWYRQDPGLGLRLIYFSYDVKMKEKGDIPEGYSVSREKKERFSLILESASTNQTSMYLCASSLGGFDSNQPQHFGDGTRLSIL.

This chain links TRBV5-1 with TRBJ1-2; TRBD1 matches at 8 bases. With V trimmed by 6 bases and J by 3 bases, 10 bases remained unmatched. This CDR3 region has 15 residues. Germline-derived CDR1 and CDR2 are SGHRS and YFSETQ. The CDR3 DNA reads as TGCGCCAGCAAGCTTCAGGGGGCGACCCACTATGGCTACACCTTC. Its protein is CASKLQGATHYGYTF.

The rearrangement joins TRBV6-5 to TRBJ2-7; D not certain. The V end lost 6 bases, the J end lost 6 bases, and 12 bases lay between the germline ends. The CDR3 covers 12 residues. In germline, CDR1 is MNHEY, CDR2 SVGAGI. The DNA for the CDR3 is TGTGCCAGCAGGAAGGGTTGGGGCGAGCAGTACTTC. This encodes CASRKGWGEQYF.

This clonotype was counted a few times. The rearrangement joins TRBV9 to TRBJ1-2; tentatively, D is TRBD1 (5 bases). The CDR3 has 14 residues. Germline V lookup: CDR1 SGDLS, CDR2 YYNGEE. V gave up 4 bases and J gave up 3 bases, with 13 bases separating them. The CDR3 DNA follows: TGTGCCAGCAGCCCCTCCGGGACCTACTATGGCTACACCTTC. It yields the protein CASSPSGTYYGYTF.

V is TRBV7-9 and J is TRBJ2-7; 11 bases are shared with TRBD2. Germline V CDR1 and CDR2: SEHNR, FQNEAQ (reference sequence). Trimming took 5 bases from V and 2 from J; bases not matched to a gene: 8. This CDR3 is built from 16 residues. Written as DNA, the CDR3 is TGTGCCAGCAGCCCCAATAGCGGGAGGGCCCCCTACGAGCAGTACTTC. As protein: CASSPNSGRAPYEQYF.

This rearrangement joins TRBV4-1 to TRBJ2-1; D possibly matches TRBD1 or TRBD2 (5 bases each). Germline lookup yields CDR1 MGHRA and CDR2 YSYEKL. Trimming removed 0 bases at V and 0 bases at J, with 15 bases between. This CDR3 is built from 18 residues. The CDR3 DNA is TGCGCCAGCAGCCAAGATCTATGGGCAGGGAGCTCCTACAATGAGCAGTTCTTC. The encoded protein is CASSQDLWAGSSYNEQFF.

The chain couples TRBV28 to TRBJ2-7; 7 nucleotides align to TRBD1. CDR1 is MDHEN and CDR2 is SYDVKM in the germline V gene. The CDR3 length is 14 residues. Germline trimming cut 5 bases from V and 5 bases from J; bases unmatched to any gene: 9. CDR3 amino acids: CASSPQDRPDEQYF. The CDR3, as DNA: TGTGCCAGCAGTCCCCAGGACAGGCCGGACGAGCAGTACTTC.

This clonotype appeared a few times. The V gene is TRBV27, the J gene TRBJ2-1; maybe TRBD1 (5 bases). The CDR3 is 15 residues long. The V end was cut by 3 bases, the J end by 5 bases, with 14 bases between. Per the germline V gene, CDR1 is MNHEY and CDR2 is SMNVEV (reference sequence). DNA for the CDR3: TGTGCCAGCAGTTTGGGGCAGCTCCTAAACAATGAGCAGTTCTTC. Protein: CASSLGQLLNNEQFF.